The T cell receptor beta chain under discussion was sequenced for a study of blood T cell repertoires in COVID-19. As for the study in general: Acute-phase and convalescent COVID-19 samples originated in the United States, Italy and Spain. The cDNA or gDNA used as material had been derived from T cells, B-cell-depleted T cells, or PBMCs.

J lost 4 bases, V lost 4 bases, and 5 bases had no gene match. CDR1 SQVTM and CDR2 ANQGSEA come from the germline V gene. There are 14 residues in the CDR3. The method was immunoSEQ multiplex PCR; TCRdb's version includes in-frame clones alone and lacks a portion of them. The table shows a few hundred thousand clones, with 75% to 90% occurring only once. This TCR was recovered from a man between 18 and 35 years old with active or convalescent COVID-19. The chain has TRBV29-1 and TRBJ1-1; 11 bases align to TRBD1. The sample comprised peripheral blood. This CDR3 reads CSVGRDRGATEAFF. The CDR3 DNA follows: TGCAGCGTTGGGAGGGACAGGGGGGCCACTGAAGCTTTCTTT.